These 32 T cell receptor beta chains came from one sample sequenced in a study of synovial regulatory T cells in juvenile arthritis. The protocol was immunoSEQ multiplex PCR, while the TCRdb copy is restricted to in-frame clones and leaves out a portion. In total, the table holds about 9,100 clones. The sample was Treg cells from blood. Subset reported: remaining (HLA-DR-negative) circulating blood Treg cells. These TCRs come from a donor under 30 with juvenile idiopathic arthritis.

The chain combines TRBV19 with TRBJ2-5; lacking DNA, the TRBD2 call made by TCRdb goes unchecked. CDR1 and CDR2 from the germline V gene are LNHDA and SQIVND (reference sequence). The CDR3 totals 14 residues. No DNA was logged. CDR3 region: CASSWTSGQETQYF.

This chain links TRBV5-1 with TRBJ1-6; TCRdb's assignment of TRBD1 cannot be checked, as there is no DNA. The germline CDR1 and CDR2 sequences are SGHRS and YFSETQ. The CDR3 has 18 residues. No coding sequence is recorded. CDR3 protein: CASSLVAGGSRWRSPLHF.

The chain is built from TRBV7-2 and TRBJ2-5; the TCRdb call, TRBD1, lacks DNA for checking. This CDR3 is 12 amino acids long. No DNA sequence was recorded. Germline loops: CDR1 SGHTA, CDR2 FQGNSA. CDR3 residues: CASSLQVETQYF.

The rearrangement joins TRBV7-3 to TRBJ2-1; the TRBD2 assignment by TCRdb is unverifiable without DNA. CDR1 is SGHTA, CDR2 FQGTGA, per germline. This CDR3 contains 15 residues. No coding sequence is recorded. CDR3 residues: CASSLGGGSYNEQFF.

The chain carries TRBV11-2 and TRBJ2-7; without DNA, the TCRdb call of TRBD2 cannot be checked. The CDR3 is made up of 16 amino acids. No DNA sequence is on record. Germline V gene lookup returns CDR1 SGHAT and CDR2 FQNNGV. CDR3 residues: CASSLMAGSASYEQYF.

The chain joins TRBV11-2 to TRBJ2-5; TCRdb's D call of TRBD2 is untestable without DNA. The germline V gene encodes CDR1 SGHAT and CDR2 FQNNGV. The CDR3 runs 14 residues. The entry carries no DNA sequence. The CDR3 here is CASSLGLLQETQYF.

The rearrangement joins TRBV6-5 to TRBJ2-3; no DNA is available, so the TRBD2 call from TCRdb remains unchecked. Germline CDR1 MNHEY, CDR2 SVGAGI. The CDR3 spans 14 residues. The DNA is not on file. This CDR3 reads CASSRAGGLDTQYF.

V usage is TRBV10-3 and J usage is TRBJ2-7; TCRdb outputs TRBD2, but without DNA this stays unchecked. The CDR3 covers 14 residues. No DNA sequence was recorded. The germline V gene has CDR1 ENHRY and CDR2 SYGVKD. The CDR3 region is CAISESGGTYEQYF.

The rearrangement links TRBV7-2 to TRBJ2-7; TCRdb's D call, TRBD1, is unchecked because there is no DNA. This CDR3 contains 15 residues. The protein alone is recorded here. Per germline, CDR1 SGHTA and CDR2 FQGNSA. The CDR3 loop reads CASSLDGDTAYEQYF.

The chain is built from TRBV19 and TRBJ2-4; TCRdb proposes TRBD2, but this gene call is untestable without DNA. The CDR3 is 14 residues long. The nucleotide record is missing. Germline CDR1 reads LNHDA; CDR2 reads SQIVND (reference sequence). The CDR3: CASSIEFPKNIQYF.

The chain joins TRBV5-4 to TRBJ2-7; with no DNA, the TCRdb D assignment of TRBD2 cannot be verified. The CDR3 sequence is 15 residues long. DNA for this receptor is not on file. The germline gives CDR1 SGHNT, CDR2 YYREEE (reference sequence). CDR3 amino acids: CASSSPSFGNYEQYF.

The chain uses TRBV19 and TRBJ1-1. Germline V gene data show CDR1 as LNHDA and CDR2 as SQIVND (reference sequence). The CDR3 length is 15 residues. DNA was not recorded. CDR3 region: CASSIRRGSNTEAFF.

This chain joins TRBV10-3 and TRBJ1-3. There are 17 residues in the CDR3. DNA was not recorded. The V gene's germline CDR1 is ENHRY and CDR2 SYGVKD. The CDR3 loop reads CAISERVEGQNRNTIYF.

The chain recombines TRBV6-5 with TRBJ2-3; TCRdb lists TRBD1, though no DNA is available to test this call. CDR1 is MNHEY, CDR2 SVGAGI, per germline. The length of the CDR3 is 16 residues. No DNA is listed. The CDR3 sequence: CASSYPTGIGQKKQYF.

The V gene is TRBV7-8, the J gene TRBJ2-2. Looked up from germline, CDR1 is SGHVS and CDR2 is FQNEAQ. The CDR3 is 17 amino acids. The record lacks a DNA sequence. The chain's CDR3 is CASSNKRDDFIAGELFF.

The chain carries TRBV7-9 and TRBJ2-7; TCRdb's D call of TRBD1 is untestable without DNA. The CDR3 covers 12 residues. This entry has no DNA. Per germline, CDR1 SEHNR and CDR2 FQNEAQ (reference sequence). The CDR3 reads CASSLVTYEQYF.

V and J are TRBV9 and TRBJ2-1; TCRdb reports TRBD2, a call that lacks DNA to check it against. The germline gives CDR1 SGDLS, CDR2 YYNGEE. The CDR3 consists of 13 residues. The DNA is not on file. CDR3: CASSARGGSEQFF.

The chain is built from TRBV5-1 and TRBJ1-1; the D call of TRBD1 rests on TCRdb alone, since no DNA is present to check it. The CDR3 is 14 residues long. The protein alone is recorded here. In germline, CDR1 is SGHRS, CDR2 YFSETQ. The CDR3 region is CASSFQGPETEAFF.

The CDR3 sequence: CASSPPFRGSNTEAFF. The chain uses TRBV18 and TRBJ1-1. This CDR3 contains 16 residues. DNA is not on record. Germline values: CDR1 KGHSH, CDR2 LQKENI.

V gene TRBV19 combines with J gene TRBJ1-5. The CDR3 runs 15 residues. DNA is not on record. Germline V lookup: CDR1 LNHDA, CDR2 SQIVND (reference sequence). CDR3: CASSIDRERGQPQHF.

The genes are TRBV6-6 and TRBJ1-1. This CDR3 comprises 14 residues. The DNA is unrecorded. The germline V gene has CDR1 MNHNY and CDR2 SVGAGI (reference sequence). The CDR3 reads CASSLRLASTEAFF.

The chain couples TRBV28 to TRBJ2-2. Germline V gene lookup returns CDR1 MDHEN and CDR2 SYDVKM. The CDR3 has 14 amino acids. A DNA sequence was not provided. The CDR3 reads CASSRSRYTGELFF.

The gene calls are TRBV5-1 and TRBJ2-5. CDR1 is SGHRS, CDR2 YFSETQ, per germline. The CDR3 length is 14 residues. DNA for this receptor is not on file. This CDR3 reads CASSFRMTQETQYF. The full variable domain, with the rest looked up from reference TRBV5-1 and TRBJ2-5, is KAGVTQTPRYLIKTRGQQVTLSCSPISGHRSVSWYQQTPGQGLQFLFEYFSETQRNKGNFPGRFSGRQFSNSRSEMNVSTLELGDSALYLCASSFRMTQETQYFGPGTRLLVL.

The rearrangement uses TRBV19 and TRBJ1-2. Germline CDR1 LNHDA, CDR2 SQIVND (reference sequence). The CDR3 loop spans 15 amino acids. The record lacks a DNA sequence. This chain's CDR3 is CASSKSPWLEYGYTF.

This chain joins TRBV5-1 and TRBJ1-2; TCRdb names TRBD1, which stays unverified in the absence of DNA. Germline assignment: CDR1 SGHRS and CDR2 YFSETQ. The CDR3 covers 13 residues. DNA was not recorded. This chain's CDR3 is CASSPGHLYGYTF.

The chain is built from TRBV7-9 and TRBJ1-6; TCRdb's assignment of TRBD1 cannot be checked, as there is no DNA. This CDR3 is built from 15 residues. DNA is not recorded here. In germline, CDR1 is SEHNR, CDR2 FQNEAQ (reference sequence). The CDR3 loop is CASSPPDRDNSPLHF.

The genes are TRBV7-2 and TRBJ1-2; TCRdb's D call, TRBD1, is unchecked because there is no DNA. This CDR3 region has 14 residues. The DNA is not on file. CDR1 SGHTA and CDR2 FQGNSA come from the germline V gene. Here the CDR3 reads CASTRQINNYGYTF.

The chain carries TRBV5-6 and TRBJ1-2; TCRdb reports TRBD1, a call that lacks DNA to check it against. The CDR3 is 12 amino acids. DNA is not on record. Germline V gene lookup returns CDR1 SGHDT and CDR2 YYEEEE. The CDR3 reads CASSPQGYGYTF.

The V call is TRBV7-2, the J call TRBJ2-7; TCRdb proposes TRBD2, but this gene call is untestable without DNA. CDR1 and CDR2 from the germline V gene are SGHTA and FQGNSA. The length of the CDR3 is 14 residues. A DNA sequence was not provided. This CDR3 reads CASSPRVSFYEQYF.

This chain's CDR3 is CASSSGWSPAYNEQFF. This sequence joins TRBV5-1 and TRBJ2-1; TCRdb lists TRBD2, though no DNA is available to test this call. Germline CDR1 reads SGHRS; CDR2 reads YFSETQ. There are 16 residues in the CDR3. The coding DNA is unavailable.

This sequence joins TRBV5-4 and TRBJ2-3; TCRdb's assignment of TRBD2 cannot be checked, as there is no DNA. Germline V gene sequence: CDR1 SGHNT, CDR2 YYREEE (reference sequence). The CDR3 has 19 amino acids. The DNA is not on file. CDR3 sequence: CASSSHGLAGGVTGRTQYF.

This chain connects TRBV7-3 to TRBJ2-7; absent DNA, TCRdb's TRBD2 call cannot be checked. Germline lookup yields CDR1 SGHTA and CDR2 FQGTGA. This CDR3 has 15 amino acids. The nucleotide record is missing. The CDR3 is CASSLWPSGPYEQYF.